A selection of T cell receptor beta chains follows, all from one sample in a study of Graves' ophthalmopathy and Graves' hyperthyroidism. Via MiXCR, TCRdb re-called the multiplex PCR reads, giving one row per CDR3 protein. The sample includes 57,000 or so distinct CDR3 sequences, roughly half of them seen just once. The sequenced sample consisted of peripheral blood. Every receptor here comes from an adult woman with Graves' ophthalmopathy. The CDR3 runs from the conserved cysteine through the conserved F or W. D genes are given only for firm matches. Expanded clones get a size class; other rows say once, few or many, or leave the size out.

TRBV11-2	many	.	TRBJ1-2	TGTGCCAGCAGCTTAGATTTGGGGCCGGTCTATGGCTACACCTTC	CASSLDLGPVYGYTF
TRBV19	many	TRBD2	TRBJ2-5	TGTGCCAGTAGTCCCGGGGGGAGCCCAGAGACCCAGTACTTC	CASSPGGSPETQYF
TRBV5-1	.	TRBD2	TRBJ2-1	TGCGCCAGCCGCGTAGCGGGAGGTTATGAGCAGTTCTTC	CASRVAGGYEQFF
TRBV20-1	many	TRBD2	TRBJ2-5	TGCAGTGCTAGCGGCGGGGGAGAGACCCAGTACTTC	CSASGGGETQYF
TRBV6-6	many	.	TRBJ2-2	TGTGCCAGCAGTTACCAGGACACCGGGGAGCTGTTTTTT	CASSYQDTGELFF
TRBV16	.	TRBD1	TRBJ2-5	TGTGCCAGCAGCCAATCGGTGACAGGGCCCCAGTACTTC	CASSQSVTGPQYF
TRBV29-1	.	.	TRBJ2-3	TGCAGCGTTGAAGATCATAGCACAGATACGCAGTATTTT	CSVEDHSTDTQYF
TRBV24-1	medium-sized	.	TRBJ2-2	TGTGCCACCAGTGGGCGACGGGACACCGGGGAGCTGTTTTTT	CATSGRRDTGELFF
TRBV9	medium-sized	TRBD2	TRBJ2-1	TGTGCCAGCAGCGAACTGGTAGCGGGAGGAAATGAGCAGTTCTTC	CASSELVAGGNEQFF
TRBV9	.	.	TRBJ2-2	TGTGCCAGCAGCGTAGGGAGGGGCGGGGAGCTGTTTTTT	CASSVGRGGELFF
TRBV15	many	.	TRBJ2-7	TGTGCCACCAGTTCCCGCAGGGGCGAGCAGTACTTC	CATSSRRGEQYF
TRBV20-1	many	TRBD2	TRBJ2-7	TGCAGTGCTAGAGTATTCGTCGAGGGGTTCCGACTAGCTCTCCCTTACGAGCAGTACTTC	CSARVFVEGFRLALPYEQYF
TRBV10-3	.	TRBD1	TRBJ1-5	TGTGCCATCAAGAGGACAGGGGGCAATCAGCCCCAGCATTTT	CAIKRTGGNQPQHF
TRBV30	many	.	TRBJ2-5	TGTGCCTGGAGTGCCGACAGACAAGAGACCCAGTACTTC	CAWSADRQETQYF
TRBV7-2	.	TRBD1	TRBJ1-5	TGTGCCAGCAGCTCCGACAGGGGTGGCGAGCAGCCCCAGCATTTT	CASSSDRGGEQPQHF
TRBV20-1	many	.	TRBJ2-3	TGCAGTGCTAGGCAAGGGGACATCACAGATACGCAGTATTTT	CSARQGDITDTQYF
TRBV20-1	.	TRBD1	TRBJ1-6	TGCAGTCTACAGGGGGATAAGGATTCACCCCTCCACTTT	CSLQGDKDSPLHF
TRBV9	.	TRBD1	TRBJ1-5	TGTGCCAGCAGCGTAGCAGCGGGACAGGGTTCTTATCAGCCCCAGCATTTT	CASSVAAGQGSYQPQHF
TRBV19	.	.	TRBJ1-1	TGTGCCAGTAACGGGGGGGTGAACACTGAAGCTTCCTTT	CASNGGVNTEASF
TRBV5-6	many	.	TRBJ2-3	TGTGCCAGCAGCTTCCGGGGGAGTAGTTTATCAGATACGCAGTATTTT	CASSFRGSSLSDTQYF
TRBV7-2	many	.	TRBJ2-7	TGTGCCAGCAGCCACGGCCCGAAGGACGAGCAGTACTTC	CASSHGPKDEQYF
TRBV20-1	once	.	TRBJ1-2	TGCAGTGCTTATAACCGGGACGCGGCCTATGGCTACACCTTC	CSAYNRDAAYGYTF
TRBV6-2/TRBV6-3	many	.	TRBJ1-4	TGTGCCAGCAGTCGCCGTGGAGGGACGAGTGAAAAACTGTTTTTT	CASSRRGGTSEKLFF
TRBV12-3/TRBV12-4	.	.	TRBJ1-4	TGTGCCAGCAGTTTAGCAGGGGGGGGGAAACTGTTTTTT	CASSLAGGGKLFF
TRBV4-1	many	.	TRBJ2-1	TGCGCCAGCAGCCAAGATGTACTGGCCCTAGGAGAGACCAATGAGCAGTTCTTC	CASSQDVLALGETNEQFF
TRBV20-1	.	.	TRBJ2-7	TGCAGTGCCCCGGACAGCGGGCCCTACGAGCAGTACTTC	CSAPDSGPYEQYF
TRBV27	.	TRBD1	TRBJ1-1	TGTGCCAGCAGTTTTACAGGGGGAAACACTGAAGCTTTCTTT	CASSFTGGNTEAFF
TRBV10-3	.	TRBD1	TRBJ2-7	TGTGCCATCACCCCATGGGACAGGGAGCGCGAGCAGTACTTC	CAITPWDREREQYF
TRBV29-1	.	TRBD1	TRBJ1-1	TGCAGCGTTGCCACAGGGGGTGCCGGCACTGAAGCTTTCTTT	CSVATGGAGTEAFF
TRBV9	.	TRBD1	TRBJ2-7	TGTGCCAGCAGCCCCCGGGACAGGTTCGAGCAGTACTTC	CASSPRDRFEQYF
TRBV2	few	.	TRBJ2-5	TGTGCCAGCAGTGAAGTCCACCATCAGTCAACCCACCAAGAGACCCAGTACTTC	CASSEVHHQSTHQETQYF
TRBV19	once	TRBD1	TRBJ1-5	TGTGCCAGTAGTATAGAGCGGACAGGGTCGCGTCAGCCCCAGCATTTT	CASSIERTGSRQPQHF
TRBV19	many	.	TRBJ2-1	TGTGCCAGTAGCCCTTCAGGGGACCCCTACAATGAGCAGTTCTTC	CASSPSGDPYNEQFF
TRBV28	many	TRBD1	TRBJ2-1	TGTGCCAGCAGATTACAGGGGGAAGGCAATGAGCAGTTCTTC	CASRLQGEGNEQFF
TRBV6-5	many	.	TRBJ2-5	TGTGCCAGCAGTCTAGGGTGGGGTGGAGGAGAGACCCAGTACTTC	CASSLGWGGGETQYF
TRBV7-3	.	TRBD2	TRBJ2-6	TGTGCCAGCAGCGTCAGCGGGAGGGGCGTCCTGACTTTC	CASSVSGRGVLTF
TRBV24-1	.	TRBD1	TRBJ1-5	TGTGCCACCAGTGACCGGGACAGGAAAAAGGTCAGACCCAATCAGCCCCAGCATTTT	CATSDRDRKKVRPNQPQHF
TRBV7-7	medium-sized	TRBD1	TRBJ2-2	TGTGCTAGCACCACAGGGGAGACCGGGGAGCTGTTTTTT	CASTTGETGELFF
TRBV7-9	.	TRBD1	TRBJ2-7	TGTGCCAGCAGCTTAGTGGGACAGCCGAGCTCCTACGAGCAGTACTTC	CASSLVGQPSSYEQYF
TRBV25-1	.	TRBD2	TRBJ2-2	TGTGCCAGCAGTGACCCTGCGGGGGCGAACACCGGGGAGCTGTTTTTT	CASSDPAGANTGELFF
TRBV5-6	many	.	TRBJ2-2	TGTGCCAGCACCTACTACGGGGGCACCGGGGAGCTGTTTTTT	CASTYYGGTGELFF
TRBV20-1	.	.	TRBJ1-2	TGCAGTGCTAAGGGCCCTCTGGGCCATGGCTACACCTTC	CSAKGPLGHGYTF
TRBV6-4	.	TRBD1	TRBJ2-7	TGTGCCAGAGCGGGACAGGGGGCTGGCGAGCAGTACTTC	CARAGQGAGEQYF
TRBV10-1	medium-sized	TRBD2	TRBJ2-3	TGCGCCAGCAGTGAGTGTAGCGGGAGCACAGATACGCAGTATTTT	CASSECSGSTDTQYF
TRBV29-1	once	TRBD1	TRBJ1-1	TGCAGCGTTGCCACAGGGGGCATAACTGAAGCTTTCTTT	CSVATGGITEAFF